This TCR beta chain was identified in a study of cytomegalovirus exposure and HLA in healthy donors. Study as a whole: The approximately 120 validation repertoires used the same platform as the roughly 670 first-cohort repertoires, a later analysis reported. Study results and caveats: About 150 TCR beta chains were listed as cytomegalovirus-associated. Most observed TCR sequences were rare, whereas some public TCRs were detected in many donors. The CMV antigen specificity of a few CMV-associated chains was confirmed through in vitro analysis.

CDR1 is MNHEY, CDR2 SMNVEV, per germline (reference sequence). The CDR3 spans 14 residues. With V trimmed by 6 bases and J by 4 bases, 8 bases remained unmatched. Here immunoSEQ multiplex PCR was the method, and the copy in TCRdb shows in-frame clones only, minus some. The table shows approximately 99,000 clones, with approximately 85% occurring only once. On this clone: Its antigen is unknown.

The sequence was obtained from a young woman in good health and CMV-seronegative. The chain is built from TRBV27 and TRBJ2-7; the match to TRBD2 covers 8 bases. The sample was PBMCs. The DNA for the CDR3 is TGTGCCAGCAGCCCCAGGGCGGGGGGTTACGAGCAGTACTTC. Its translation: CASSPRAGGYEQYF.